The 24 T cell receptor beta chains below all came from one sample that was sequenced in a study of beta chain features in type 1 diabetes (dated by TCRdb to between 2017 and 2018). On the study overall, not on this receptor specifically: A moderate but significant shortening of TCRB CDR3 length was observed in type 1 diabetes patients in all four CD4+ subsets.

These receptors lack a known antigen. The method behind the library was the immunoSEQ multiplex PCR assay. The High Capacity cDNA Reverse Transcription Kit was used to reverse transcribe all of the isolated RNA, meaning that expressed TCRB transcripts were what got sequenced. Sourced from immuneACCESS, this table was stored by TCRdb with only in-frame sequences that have V and J called. A share of the clones is absent; for the studies checked, an unresolved V gene accounts for under half, and the remainder has no known explanation. In all, the sample holds roughly 280,000 clones, and about 23% of those were seen once. Roughly 0.011% of the sample belongs to the ten largest clones. Specimen: naive CD4+ T cells from blood. Taken with the paper, the label for cell subset or site translates to: true naive CD4+ T cells. Receptors originate from a woman aged 30 to 39 with type 1 diabetes.

Details on this clone: This sample includes further DNA sequences coding for the same CDR3. The chain has TRBV28 and TRBJ2-7; D unresolved. CDR3 length: 11 amino acids. CDR1 and CDR2 (germline): MDHEN, SYDVKM. V was cut by 2 bases and J by 4 bases, with 3 bases left in between. CDR3 bases: TGTGCCAGCAGTTTACGGTACGAGCAGTACTTC. Amino acid sequence: CASSLRYEQYF. Variable domain in full (rest from reference TRBV28 and TRBJ2-7): DVKVTQSSRYLVKRTGEKVFLECVQDMDHENMFWYRQDPGLGLRLIYFSYDVKMKEKGDIPEGYSVSREKKERFSLILESASTNQTSMYLCASSLRYEQYFGPGTRLTVT.

This clone was observed a handful of times. The chain is built from TRBV5-1 and TRBJ1-5; D remains unclear. V gave up 0 bases and J gave up 5 bases, with 6 bases separating them. The CDR3 has 13 amino acids. Germline CDR1 is SGHRS and CDR2 is YFSETQ. The DNA of the CDR3 is TGCGCCAGCAGCTTGGCCGAGGATCAGCCCCAGCATTTT. Translation gives CASSLAEDQPQHF.

This clone was seen more than once but under ten times. The rearrangement uses TRBV20-1 and TRBJ1-1; TRBD1 is a possible D gene (6 bases). Germline CDR1 and CDR2: DFQATT and SNEGSKA (reference sequence). V was trimmed by 6 bases and J by 6 bases, leaving 11 bases between them. This CDR3 is 11 amino acids long. The CDR3 DNA follows: TGCAGTGCGAGACAGGACTCTGAAGCTTTCTTT. Translated: CSARQDSEAFF.

This clone was observed a few times. V is TRBV2 and J is TRBJ2-1; no clear D gene. CDR1 and CDR2 from the germline V gene are SNHLY and FYNNEI. The CDR3 extends over 12 amino acids. The germline V and J ends were trimmed by 6 bases and 7 bases, with 10 bases remaining between them. The DNA for the CDR3 is TGTGCCAGCAGCCCACTTATGAATGAGCAGTTCTTC. As protein: CASSPLMNEQFF.

The rearrangement uses TRBV28 and TRBJ2-3, with D hard to call. The CDR3 loop spans 13 amino acids. The germline V gene encodes CDR1 MDHEN and CDR2 SYDVKM. Between the trimmed V and J ends, which lost 5 bases and 0 bases, there was a span of 6 bases. Written as DNA, the CDR3 is TGTGCCAGCAGTGACTCTAGCACAGATACGCAGTATTTT. Protein sequence: CASSDSSTDTQYF.

The chain is built from TRBV20-1 and TRBJ1-5, with TRBD1 identical over 7 bases. The junction had 0 bases not matched to a gene; V was cut back by 6 bases and J by 7 bases. The CDR3 contains 10 residues. Germline V gene sequence: CDR1 DFQATT, CDR2 SNEGSKA (reference sequence). CDR3 sequence (DNA): TGCAGTGCGGGACAGCAGCCCCAGCATTTT. Protein product: CSAGQQPQHF.

This clone was seen a handful of times. V is TRBV19 and J is TRBJ1-5, with D possibly matching TRBD1 (5 bases). The germline gives CDR1 LNHDA, CDR2 SQIVND (reference sequence). V was cut by 2 bases and J by 2 bases, with 7 bases left in between. The CDR3 totals 14 residues. CDR3: CASSITGGNQPQHF. The CDR3 bases are TGTGCCAGTAGTATAACGGGGGGCAATCAGCCCCAGCATTTT.

This clone came up a few times. The same CDR3 arises from other DNA sequences in this sample as well. This chain uses TRBV29-1 with TRBJ2-1; TRBD1 matches 7 bases. CDR3 size: 12 residues. Trimming removed 7 bases from V and 4 bases from J; junction bases left unmatched: 4. CDR1 and CDR2 from the germline V gene are SQVTM and ANQGSEA. The CDR3 region has the DNA TGCAGCGGGGGGACAGTGTACAATGAGCAGTTCTTC. Amino acids: CSGGTVYNEQFF.

This clone was picked up a small number of times. The gene calls are TRBV19 and TRBJ2-1; no reliable D call. The CDR3 runs 14 residues. Trimming pared 5 bases from V and 9 bases from J, leaving 17 bases between. Looked up from germline, CDR1 is LNHDA and CDR2 is SQIVND (reference sequence). The CDR3, as DNA: TGTGCCAGTAGTGAGTCCCCCGTTAGTCGTGAGCAGTTCTTC. Protein: CASSESPVSREQFF.

The gene calls are TRBV7-8 and TRBJ1-3; TRBD1 is a possible D gene (5 bases). Germline CDR1 is SGHVS and CDR2 is FQNEAQ. The CDR3 extends over 13 amino acids. With 5 bases removed from V and 1 base from J, the gap between germline ends came to 6 bases. The CDR3 DNA reads as TGTGCCAGCAGCCGGGGGTCTGGAAACACCATATATTTT. It translates to CASSRGSGNTIYF. The complete variable domain, with remaining parts taken from reference TRBV7-8 and TRBJ1-3, reads GAGVSQSPRYKVAKRGQDVALRCDPISGHVSLFWYQQALGQGPEFLTYFQNEAQLDKSGLPSDRFFAERPEGSVSTLKIQRTQQEDSAVYLCASSRGSGNTIYFGEGSWLTVV.

This clone has a handful of counts. The CDR3 sequence is CASSDRRADTQYF. CDR3 sequence (DNA): TGTGCCAGCAGTGACCGGCGGGCAGATACGCAGTATTTT. The chain carries TRBV25-1 and TRBJ2-3; TRBD2 might be the D (5 bases). There are 13 residues in the CDR3. Germline CDR1 and CDR2: MGHDK and SYGVNS. The ends were cut back, 3 bases at V and 4 bases at J, with 8 bases in the middle.

This clone was seen only a few times. The chain couples TRBV29-1 to TRBJ1-2, with TRBD1 as a possible D gene (5 bases). Germline assignment: CDR1 SQVTM and CDR2 ANQGSEA. V lost 4 bases and J lost 3, with 15 bases in between. The CDR3 loop spans 14 amino acids. Here the CDR3 reads CSVVVRGTDYGYTF. In DNA form, the CDR3 reads TGCAGCGTTGTAGTACGGGGGACTGACTATGGCTACACCTTC.

V and J are TRBV5-1 and TRBJ2-5, with 11 bases lining up with TRBD2. Germline-derived CDR1 and CDR2 are SGHRS and YFSETQ. The CDR3 length is 15 residues. V dropped 0 bases and J dropped 4; count of bases not matched to a gene: 2. The CDR3 loop reads CASSLDTSGRETQYF. CDR3 coding DNA: TGCGCCAGCAGCTTGGATACTAGCGGGAGAGAGACCCAGTACTTC.

This clone showed up just a few times. The chain joins TRBV7-2 to TRBJ2-6; D is unclear. The germline V gene has CDR1 SGHTA and CDR2 FQGNSA. This CDR3 contains 14 residues. Trimming pared 3 bases from V and 2 bases from J, leaving 5 bases between. The CDR3 spells CASSFTTGANVLTF. The DNA of the CDR3 is TGTGCCAGCAGCTTCACTACTGGGGCCAACGTCCTGACTTTC.

This clone was seen a handful of times. The chain carries TRBV6-6 and TRBJ2-3; 12 bases are a match to TRBD2. Germline assignment: CDR1 MNHNY and CDR2 SVGAGI (reference sequence). The CDR3 is made up of 16 amino acids. J lost 5 bases, V lost 2 bases, and 5 bases had no gene match. CDR3 DNA: TGTGCCAGCAGTTACCGTCTAGCGGGAGGGAAAGATACGCAGTATTTT. Translation: CASSYRLAGGKDTQYF.

This clone was detected only a few times. The chain combines TRBV10-3 with TRBJ2-1; D possibly corresponds to TRBD1 (6 bases). There are 15 residues in the CDR3. V was pared by 1 base and J by 6 bases, with 13 bases between. Germline V CDR1 and CDR2: ENHRY, SYGVKD. Here the CDR3 DNA reads TGTGCCATCAGTGAGTTGCCAGGGGCGGGCAATGAGCAGTTCTTC. This codes for CAISELPGAGNEQFF.

The V gene is TRBV4-1, the J gene TRBJ2-7, with 10 bases matching TRBD2. The length of the CDR3 is 16 residues. V lost 3 bases to trimming and J lost 3 bases; unmatched junction nucleotides: 8. CDR1 and CDR2 from the germline V gene are MGHRA and YSYEKL. CDR3 in amino acids: CASSQSLAGDGYEQYF. The CDR3 nucleotides read TGCGCCAGCAGCCAGTCCCTAGCGGGAGATGGCTACGAGCAGTACTTC.

V usage is TRBV30 and J usage is TRBJ2-3; 9 positions agree with TRBD1. This CDR3 contains 15 residues. The germline V gene has CDR1 GTSNPN and CDR2 SVGIG (reference sequence). Unmatched junction bases numbered 6, after V lost 2 bases and J lost 3 bases. CDR3 in DNA: TGTGCCTGGAGTTACGGACAGGGGAGGACAGATACGCAGTATTTT. It specifies CAWSYGQGRTDTQYF. Variable domain in full (rest from reference TRBV30 and TRBJ2-3): SQTIHQWPATLVQPVGSPLSLECTVEGTSNPNLYWYRQAAGRGLQLLFYSVGIGQISSEVPQNLSASRPQDRQFILSSKKLLLSDSGFYLCAWSYGQGRTDTQYFGPGTRLTVL.

This clone was counted between two and nine times. In DNA, the CDR3 is TGTGCCAGCAGTGATGCAGGGACAGGGGTTAGCTATGGCTACACCTTC. Protein sequence: CASSDAGTGVSYGYTF. The V and J genes are TRBV25-1 and TRBJ1-2, with 10 bases that match TRBD1. The trim removed 3 bases at V and 4 bases at J, leaving 8 bases unmatched. The germline V gene encodes CDR1 MGHDK and CDR2 SYGVNS. The CDR3 is 16 amino acids.

This clone was picked up a small number of times. The chain is built from TRBV19 and TRBJ2-1; TRBD2 agrees at 10 bases. V gave up 11 bases and J gave up 10 bases; unmatched junction bases: 14. Germline V lookup: CDR1 LNHDA, CDR2 SQIVND (reference sequence). The CDR3 runs to 14 residues. The CDR3 spells CACASGSKGVEQFF. CDR3 DNA sequence: TGTGCCTGTGCTAGCGGGAGTAAAGGAGTCGAGCAGTTCTTC. Looking up the rest from reference TRBV19 and TRBJ2-1 gives the full variable domain: DGGITQSPKYLFRKEGQNVTLSCEQNLNHDAMYWYRQDPGQGLRLIYYSQIVNDFQKGDIAEGYSVSREKKESFPLTVTSAQKNPTAFYLCACASGSKGVEQFFGPGTRLTVL.

This clone was found a few times. The chain uses TRBV5-6 and TRBJ2-2; a weak D match, TRBD2 (6 bases). The CDR3 is made up of 16 amino acids. Germline-derived CDR1 and CDR2 are SGHDT and YYEEEE. V was trimmed by 4 bases and J by 5 bases, leaving 18 bases between them. CDR3 DNA: TGTGCCAGCAGCAAGATTGGGCAGGGAGGTACCGGGGAGCTGTTTTTT. It codes for CASSKIGQGGTGELFF.

This chain links TRBV7-9 with TRBJ2-1, with 10 nucleotides matching TRBD2. V lost 5 bases and J lost 8; bases outside the gene matches: 6. The CDR3 spans 14 residues. Germline V gene sequence: CDR1 SEHNR, CDR2 FQNEAQ (reference sequence). As DNA, the CDR3 is TGTGCCAGCAGCCCGGGGACTAGCGACGATGAGCAGTTCTTC. Protein product: CASSPGTSDDEQFF.

The chain couples TRBV2 to TRBJ2-3, with D possibly TRBD1 on 5 matching bases. Trimming took off 11 bases at V and 3 bases at J, with 21 bases between the two ends. Germline V gene data show CDR1 as SNHLY and CDR2 as FYNNEI. The CDR3 loop spans 15 amino acids. CDR3 loop: CARKGPRLITDTQYF. DNA for the CDR3: TGTGCCCGAAAGGGGCCTAGACTTATAACAGATACGCAGTATTTT.

This clone occurred a few times. The chain uses TRBV9 and TRBJ2-2, with 8 bases fitting TRBD2. The CDR3 is 15 residues long. The junction had 6 bases not matched to a gene; V was cut back by 2 bases and J by 6 bases. Germline V gene sequence: CDR1 SGDLS, CDR2 YYNGEE. DNA of the CDR3: TGTGCCAGCAGCGTTGGACTAGCCGCCTCCGGGGAGCTGTTTTTT. This gives the protein CASSVGLAASGELFF. Filled out from reference TRBV9 and TRBJ2-2, the complete variable domain reads DSGVTQTPKHLITATGQRVTLRCSPRSGDLSVYWYQQSLDQGLQFLIQYYNGEERAKGNILERFSAQQFPDLHSELNLSSLELGDSALYFCASSVGLAASGELFFGEGSRLTVL.